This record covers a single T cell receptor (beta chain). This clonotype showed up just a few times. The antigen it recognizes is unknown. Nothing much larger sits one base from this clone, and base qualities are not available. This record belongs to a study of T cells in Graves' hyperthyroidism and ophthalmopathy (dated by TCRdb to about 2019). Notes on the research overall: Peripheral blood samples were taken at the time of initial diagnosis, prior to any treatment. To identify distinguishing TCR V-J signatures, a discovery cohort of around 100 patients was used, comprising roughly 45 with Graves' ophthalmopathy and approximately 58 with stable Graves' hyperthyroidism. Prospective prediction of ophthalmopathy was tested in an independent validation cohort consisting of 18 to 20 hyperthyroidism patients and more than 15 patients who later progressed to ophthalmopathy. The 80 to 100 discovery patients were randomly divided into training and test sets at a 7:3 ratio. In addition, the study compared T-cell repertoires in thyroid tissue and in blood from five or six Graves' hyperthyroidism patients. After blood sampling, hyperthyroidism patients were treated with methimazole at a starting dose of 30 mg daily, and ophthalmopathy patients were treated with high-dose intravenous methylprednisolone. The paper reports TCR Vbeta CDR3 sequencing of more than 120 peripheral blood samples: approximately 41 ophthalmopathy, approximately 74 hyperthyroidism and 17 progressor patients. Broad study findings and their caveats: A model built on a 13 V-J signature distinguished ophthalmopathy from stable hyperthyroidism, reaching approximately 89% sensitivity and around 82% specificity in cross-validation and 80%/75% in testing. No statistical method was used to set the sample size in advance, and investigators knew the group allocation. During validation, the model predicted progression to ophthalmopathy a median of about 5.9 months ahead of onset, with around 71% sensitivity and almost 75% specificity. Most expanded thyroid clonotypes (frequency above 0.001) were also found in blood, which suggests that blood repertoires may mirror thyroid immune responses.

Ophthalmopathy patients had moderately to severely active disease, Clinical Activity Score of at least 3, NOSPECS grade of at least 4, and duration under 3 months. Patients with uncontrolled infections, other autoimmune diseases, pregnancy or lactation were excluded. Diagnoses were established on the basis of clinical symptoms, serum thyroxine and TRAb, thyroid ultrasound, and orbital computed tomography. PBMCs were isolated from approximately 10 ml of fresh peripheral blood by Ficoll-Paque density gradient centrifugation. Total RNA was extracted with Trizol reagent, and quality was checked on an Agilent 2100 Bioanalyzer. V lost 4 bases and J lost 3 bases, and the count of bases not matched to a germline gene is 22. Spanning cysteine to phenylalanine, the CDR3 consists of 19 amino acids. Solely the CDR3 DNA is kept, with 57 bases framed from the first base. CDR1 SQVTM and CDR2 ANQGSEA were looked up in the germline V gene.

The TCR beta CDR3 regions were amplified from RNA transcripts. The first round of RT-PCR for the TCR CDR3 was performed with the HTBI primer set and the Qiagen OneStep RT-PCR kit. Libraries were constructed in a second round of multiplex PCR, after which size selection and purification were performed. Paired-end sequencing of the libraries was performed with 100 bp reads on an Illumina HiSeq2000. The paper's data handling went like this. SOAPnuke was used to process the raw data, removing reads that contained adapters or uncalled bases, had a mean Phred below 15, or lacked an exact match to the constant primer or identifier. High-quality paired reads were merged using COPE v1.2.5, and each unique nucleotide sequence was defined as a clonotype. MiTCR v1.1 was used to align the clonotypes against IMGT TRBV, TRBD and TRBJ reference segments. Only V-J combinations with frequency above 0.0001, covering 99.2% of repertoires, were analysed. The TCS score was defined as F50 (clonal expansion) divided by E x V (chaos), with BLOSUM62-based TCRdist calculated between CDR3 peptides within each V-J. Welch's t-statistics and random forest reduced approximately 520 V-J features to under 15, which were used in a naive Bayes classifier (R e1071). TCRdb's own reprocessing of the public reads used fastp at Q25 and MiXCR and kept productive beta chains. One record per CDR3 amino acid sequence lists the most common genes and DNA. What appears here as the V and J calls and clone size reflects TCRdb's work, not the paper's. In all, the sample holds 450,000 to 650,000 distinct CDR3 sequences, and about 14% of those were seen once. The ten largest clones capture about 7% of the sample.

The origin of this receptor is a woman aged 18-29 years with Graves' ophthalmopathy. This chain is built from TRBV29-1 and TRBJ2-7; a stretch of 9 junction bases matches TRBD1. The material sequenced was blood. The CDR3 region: CSVAKVTGTGTIVDYEQYF. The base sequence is TGCAGCGTTGCCAAAGTAACCGGGACAGGGACTATTGTCGACTACGAGCAGTACTTC.